A selection of T cell receptor beta chains follows, all from one sample in a study of T cells in localized non-small cell lung cancer. Sequencing used immunoSEQ multiplex PCR; TCRdb keeps in-frame clones, though not all of them. The sample lists 35,000 to 40,000 clones; around 90% were seen once. The sequencing used peripheral blood, collected before any cancer treatment. These receptors were taken from a female donor older than 55 with stage I lung adenocarcinoma. Both conserved end residues are part of each CDR3. D genes are given only for firm matches. For some rows the clone size is stated as once, few or many, or as a class when expanded; others skip it.

CDR3nt	CDR3aa	v_gene	j_gene	d_gene	abundance
TGTGCCAGCAGCCCCCTCTCTGGGACAGGGGGCGTCACCGATACGCAGTATTTT	CASSPLSGTGGVTDTQYF	TRBV5-4	TRBJ2-3	TRBD1	-
TGCAGCGTTACAGGGGTTGATAGCAATCAGCCCCAGCATTTT	CSVTGVDSNQPQHF	TRBV29-1	TRBJ1-5	TRBD1	-
TGTGCCAGTAGTATAGATCCGGAGTACTCACCCCTCCACTTT	CASSIDPEYSPLHF	TRBV19	TRBJ1-6	-	once
TGCGCCAGCAGCGGCGGACAGGAATCACCCCTCCACTTT	CASSGGQESPLHF	TRBV5-1	TRBJ1-6	TRBD1	-
TGTGCCAGCAGCTTGGAGGACGGAGACAATGAGCAGTTCTTC	CASSLEDGDNEQFF	TRBV5-5	TRBJ2-1	-	-
TGTGCCAGCAGCCATTGGGGGGATACCCAGTACTTC	CASSHWGDTQYF	TRBV7-9	TRBJ2-5	-	-
TGTGCCAGTAGTTGGGACCTCCGCTCTGGAAACACCATATATTTT	CASSWDLRSGNTIYF	TRBV19	TRBJ1-3	-	-
TGTGCCAGCACCCCCTCTTACGGAGGCGTGACACCCCTCCACTTT	CASTPSYGGVTPLHF	TRBV9	TRBJ1-6	-	-
TGTGCCAGCAGCCAAGAAAACTCGGATCTCGGTCACCCTATGCCTCGCTATGGCTACACCTTC	CASSQENSDLGHPMPRYGYTF	TRBV4-2	TRBJ1-2	-	-
TGTGCCAGCAGAATTAACAGGGTACCCTCTGGGGCCAACGTCCTGACTTTC	CASRINRVPSGANVLTF	TRBV28	TRBJ2-6	-	-
TGTGCCAGCAGCTTAGATCGCGGAGAAGCTTTCTTT	CASSLDRGEAFF	TRBV7-8	TRBJ1-1	-	-
TGTGCCAGCAGCTCAGGGTTCTCGGGATCACCCCTCCACTTT	CASSSGFSGSPLHF	TRBV27	TRBJ1-6	-	-
TGTGCCAGCAGCCAAGACAGGGGTCGAACTGAAGCTTTCTTT	CASSQDRGRTEAFF	TRBV4-2	TRBJ1-1	-	-
TGTGCCAGCAGGCTGGCGGACCAAGAGACCCAGTACTTC	CASRLADQETQYF	TRBV28	TRBJ2-5	-	-
TGTGCCAGCAGTTTAGGGGTGGGGCAGGAAGACAATGAGCAGTTCTTC	CASSLGVGQEDNEQFF	TRBV27	TRBJ2-1	-	-
TGTGCCAGCAATCCAGGGGGCGGTCGAGGCTACACCTTC	CASNPGGGRGYTF	TRBV28	TRBJ1-2	TRBD1	-
TGTGCCAGTAGTATGTACTATGGCTACACCTTC	CASSMYYGYTF	TRBV19	TRBJ1-2	-	-
TGTGCCAGTACCCAGACCGGCGGAACTAATGAAAAACTGTTTTTT	CASTQTGGTNEKLFF	TRBV19	TRBJ1-4	-	-
TGTGCCAGCGACCTTACAAGGGGAGGTGCAGATACGCAGTATTTT	CASDLTRGGADTQYF	TRBV7-9	TRBJ2-3	-	-
TGTGCCAGCTCACCGGGACAGGGGCTCGGCTATGGCTACACCTTC	CASSPGQGLGYGYTF	TRBV18	TRBJ1-2	TRBD1	-
TGTGCCAGCAGCTTTGTTACCTACGAGCAGTACTTC	CASSFVTYEQYF	TRBV7-9	TRBJ2-7	-	-
TGTGCCAGCAGCCCTGGGACAGGGGGTGGGTTGGGCACTGAAGCTTTCTTT	CASSPGTGGGLGTEAFF	TRBV5-6	TRBJ1-1	TRBD1	-
TGTGCCAGCAGCCGGACAGGGGCCACTGAAGCTTTCTTT	CASSRTGATEAFF	TRBV5-4	TRBJ1-1	TRBD1	-
TGTGCCAGCAGCCCCCAGGGTGCAGGGGCAGAGACCCAGTACTTC	CASSPQGAGAETQYF	TRBV7-2	TRBJ2-5	-	-
TGTGCCAGAGACCGAAACTCCTACAATGAGCAGTTCTTC	CARDRNSYNEQFF	TRBV25-1	TRBJ2-1	-	-
TGTGCCAGTAGCGCTAGCGGGGCCGGCACAGATACGCAGTATTTT	CASSASGAGTDTQYF	TRBV19	TRBJ2-3	TRBD2	-
TGTGCCAGCAGCCAAGACCCCGGGGGAGCGGGGGGGGCAGATACGCAGTATTTT	CASSQDPGGAGGADTQYF	TRBV4-2	TRBJ2-3	TRBD2	-
TGTGCCAGCAGTGACTGGCCCATAGGGACAGGGCCTGGTGAGAACACTGAAGCTTTCTTT	CASSDWPIGTGPGENTEAFF	TRBV6-1	TRBJ1-1	TRBD1	-
TGTGCCAGCAGCCGAACAGGAGTTGATCCCCAGCATTTT	CASSRTGVDPQHF	TRBV7-6	TRBJ1-5	-	once
TGTGCCAGCAGTGAACTTGGCTGGACAGGGGCCTACGAGCAGTACTTC	CASSELGWTGAYEQYF	TRBV6-1	TRBJ2-7	TRBD1	few
TGTGCCAGCAGCAACCACAGGGACTATGGCTACACCTTC	CASSNHRDYGYTF	TRBV11-2	TRBJ1-2	-	few
TGTGCCAGCACAGACCCCGGGACAGACAATCAGCCCCAGCATTTT	CASTDPGTDNQPQHF	TRBV2	TRBJ1-5	TRBD1	-
TGTGCCAGCAGGGGGCTAATTGTAGATCAGCCCCAGCATTTT	CASRGLIVDQPQHF	TRBV28	TRBJ1-5	-	-
TGCGCCAGCAGCTTGGTTCAGGGCCCCTACGAGCAGTACTTC	CASSLVQGPYEQYF	TRBV5-1	TRBJ2-7	-	once
TGTGCCAGCAGTCCCACCAAGTGGACAAATGAGCAGTTCTTC	CASSPTKWTNEQFF	TRBV6-6	TRBJ2-1	-	-
TGCGCCAGCAGCTTAACAGGGTCTAGGGGGTACACTGAAGCTTTCTTT	CASSLTGSRGYTEAFF	TRBV5-1	TRBJ1-1	-	-
TGTGCCAGCAGCCCCCGGACAGGGGGCGTCACTGAAGCTTTCTTT	CASSPRTGGVTEAFF	TRBV9	TRBJ1-1	TRBD1	-
TGTGCCAGCAGCCGAGGGACCGCCGGAAACACCATATATTTT	CASSRGTAGNTIYF	TRBV11-3	TRBJ1-3	-	-
TGTGCCAGTAGTATAGGAGATTCACCCCTCCACTTT	CASSIGDSPLHF	TRBV19	TRBJ1-6	-	-
TGCGCCAGCAGCTCGGGACAGGGGGGAACTGAAGCTTTCTTT	CASSSGQGGTEAFF	TRBV5-1	TRBJ1-1	TRBD1	-
TGTGCCAGCAGCCGGGACAGATTCTCCTACGAGCAGTACTTC	CASSRDRFSYEQYF	TRBV7-2	TRBJ2-7	TRBD1	-
TGTGCCAGCAGTTCGGACAGGGGCTATGGCTACACCTTC	CASSSDRGYGYTF	TRBV6-1	TRBJ1-2	TRBD1	-
TGCAGCGTTGTCTCTTTTTGGGTGGATAACAGGGGGCGTACTAACTATGGCTACACCTTC	CSVVSFWVDNRGRTNYGYTF	TRBV29-1	TRBJ1-2	TRBD1	-
TGTGCCAGCAGCTTTGACTTGAGCTCTGGAAACACCATATATTTT	CASSFDLSSGNTIYF	TRBV11-2	TRBJ1-3	-	-
TGTGCCAGTAGTATAAATATGAACACTGAAGCTTTCTTT	CASSINMNTEAFF	TRBV19	TRBJ1-1	-	-
TGTGCCAGCAGCCGTTCTAGTACCCCGTTCTTC	CASSRSSTPFF	TRBV14	TRBJ2-1	-	-
TGTGCCAGTACCACTACGGGGGGACCGAGCAATCAGCCCCAGCATTTT	CASTTTGGPSNQPQHF	TRBV19	TRBJ1-5	-	-
TGTGCCAGCAGTGAAGGGTTTGGGACTAGCACTTCTTCCGAGCAGTACTTC	CASSEGFGTSTSSEQYF	TRBV2	TRBJ2-7	TRBD2	-
TGTGCCAGCAGCTTTCTGGACCACCAAGAGACCCAGTACTTC	CASSFLDHQETQYF	TRBV7-8	TRBJ2-5	-	-
TGTGCCAGTAGGCTACAAGGACAGGTCGTGGGCTACACCTTC	CASRLQGQVVGYTF	TRBV19	TRBJ1-2	TRBD1	-
TGTGCCAGAAGCTTTTTGATCCCGAACACTGAAGCTTTCTTT	CARSFLIPNTEAFF	TRBV5-3	TRBJ1-1	-	-
TGTGCCAGCAGCGGACTCCCGACAGGGCTCACCGGGGAGCTGTTTTTT	CASSGLPTGLTGELFF	TRBV5-6	TRBJ2-2	TRBD1	-
TGCGCCAGCAGGGGGGGGGCCGGAGCCTACGAGCAGTACTTC	CASRGGAGAYEQYF	TRBV5-1	TRBJ2-7	-	-
TGTGCCAGCAGCTCCGGACAGAATGAAAAACTGTTTTTT	CASSSGQNEKLFF	TRBV11-2	TRBJ1-4	-	-